This T cell receptor (beta chain) comes out of a study of cytomegalovirus exposure and HLA in healthy donors. Notes on this clone: Its antigen is not known.

The PCR contained 60 Vbeta and 13 Jbeta primers. Measured with immunoSEQ multiplex PCR; TCRdb has only the in-frame clones, and not every one. The sample includes 150,000 to 250,000 clones, 82% of them seen just once. The CDR3 contains 14 residues. Trimming removed 3 bases from V and 4 bases from J, with 11 bases in between. Germline CDR1 is PRHDT and CDR2 is FYEKMQ (reference sequence). General observations from the study: Using a false discovery rate of 0.05, a later analysis showed that approximately 17,000 TCR beta sequences were associated with HLA alleles.

This chain joins TRBV13 and TRBJ2-3; D is ambiguous. The origin of this receptor is a boy aged 2-15 years in good health and CMV-seronegative. Sequenced sample: PBMCs. CDR3 DNA sequence: TGTGCCAGCAGCTTCGGGTTTGACTCAGATACGCAGTATTTT. This translates into CASSFGFDSDTQYF.